This is a list of T cell receptor beta chains from one sample in a study of blood T cell repertoires in COVID-19. This table comes from immunoSEQ multiplex PCR, and its TCRdb copy is limited to in-frame clones, with some not included. This table has tens of thousands of clones, 85% to 90% appearing once. The sample consisted of peripheral blood. Receptors were obtained from a woman aged 70-85 years with acute or convalescent COVID-19. The CDR3 runs from the conserved cysteine through the conserved F or W. A D gene is named only where the DNA matches it firmly. The size field is filled for only some rows; it gives once, few, many or a size class.

clone size	V gene	J gene	CDR3 length	D gene	CDR3 DNA	CDR3 protein
-	TRBV24-1	TRBJ2-4	15	TRBD1	TGTGCCACCAGTGATTTTCGAGGGGGCGCAAACATTCAGTACTTC	CATSDFRGGANIQYF
-	TRBV6-1	TRBJ2-5	14	-	TGTGCCAGCAGTGAATGGAGGGCCCAAGAGACCCAGTACTTC	CASSEWRAQETQYF
-	TRBV11-3	TRBJ1-1	11	-	TGTGCCAGCAGCTTCGGCGGTGAAGCTTTCTTT	CASSFGGEAFF
-	TRBV2	TRBJ2-5	15	-	TGTGCCAGCAGTGAAGCAGGGCTAGCATTAAAGACCCAGTACTTC	CASSEAGLALKTQYF
-	TRBV27	TRBJ1-1	15	TRBD1	TGTGCCAGCAACCGTATACAGGGGTTGGACACTGAAGCTTTCTTT	CASNRIQGLDTEAFF
-	TRBV7-8	TRBJ1-2	16	-	TGTGCCAGCAGCGGAGGGGCGACAGGCGCTAACTATGGCTACACCTTC	CASSGGATGANYGYTF
-	TRBV7-8	TRBJ1-5	16	TRBD1	TGTGCCAGCAGCTTCGGGACAGCGAATAGCAATCAGCCCCAGCATTTT	CASSFGTANSNQPQHF
many	TRBV7-9	TRBJ1-1	19	-	TGTGCCAGCAGCCCCACGAGTTGGGGGGGCCTCGAGAAGAACACTGAAGCTTTCTTT	CASSPTSWGGLEKNTEAFF
-	TRBV6-5	TRBJ2-1	14	TRBD2	TGTGCCAGCCAGACTAGCGGTGTAGACAATGAGCAGTTCTTC	CASQTSGVDNEQFF
-	TRBV18	TRBJ2-3	15	TRBD1	TGTGCCAGCTCAGACGGACAGGGGGCGCAAGATACGCAGTATTTT	CASSDGQGAQDTQYF
-	TRBV7-9	TRBJ1-1	14	-	TGTGCCAGCAGCCTACCGACTGGGAACACTGAAGCTTTCTTT	CASSLPTGNTEAFF
-	TRBV3-1/TRBV3-2	TRBJ1-5	15	TRBD1	TGTGCCAGCAGCCAGGGACAGGGGAGCAATCAGCCCCAGCATTTT	CASSQGQGSNQPQHF
-	TRBV7-8	TRBJ2-6	20	-	TGTGCCAGCAGCTTAGATGCTACCGGACAGGGAGGGCTGGCGGCCAACGTCCTGACTTTC	CASSLDATGQGGLAANVLTF
-	TRBV6-2/TRBV6-3	TRBJ1-2	18	TRBD1	TGTGCCAGCAGTTACAACCCGGGACAGGGGGCAATTGGCTATGGCTACACCTTC	CASSYNPGQGAIGYGYTF
-	TRBV28	TRBJ1-2	14	TRBD1	TGTGCCAGTGGACAGGGGGCCATCAACTATGGCTACACCTTC	CASGQGAINYGYTF
-	TRBV20-1	TRBJ2-5	15	TRBD1	TGCAGTGCTAGTTTATTTCAGGGGGTAATAGAGACCCAGTACTTC	CSASLFQGVIETQYF
-	TRBV9	TRBJ2-4	14	-	TGTGCCAGCAGTGCAAACAGGGCCCAAAACATTCAGTACTTC	CASSANRAQNIQYF
-	TRBV27	TRBJ1-2	13	-	TGTGCCAGCAGTTTGGGCGGGGCAGGTGGCTACACCTTC	CASSLGGAGGYTF
-	TRBV12-3/TRBV12-4	TRBJ1-3	13	-	TGTGCCAGCAGTTTGACACTTGGAAACACCATATATTTT	CASSLTLGNTIYF
-	TRBV21-1	TRBJ1-1	15	-	TGTGCCAGCAGCACTCGGTTACAGGGTATGACTGAAGCTTTCTTT	CASSTRLQGMTEAFF
-	TRBV7-9	TRBJ2-1	19	TRBD2	TGTGCCAGCAGCCTACCGTTGGACTATGTAGCGGGGGGTGGGGATGAGCAGTTCTTC	CASSLPLDYVAGGGDEQFF
-	TRBV28	TRBJ1-2	13	TRBD1	TGTGCCATCATAACAGGGGGGGCCTATGGCTACACCTTC	CAIITGGAYGYTF
once	TRBV27	TRBJ1-5	14	-	TGTGCCAGCAGTTTAAGGCAGGGCAATCAGCCCCAGCATTTT	CASSLRQGNQPQHF